The clone carrying this T cell receptor beta chain has at least ten counts. Antigen unknown. Trimming stripped 7 bases from V and 5 bases from J, with 12 bases between. Per the germline V gene, CDR1 is SNHLY and CDR2 is FYNNEI. CDR3 length: 13 residues. This record comes from a study of early T cells in non-severe SARS-CoV-2 infection. Study context: The study sequenced bulk RNA from unsorted whole blood, with chains unpaired.

Study findings and constraints: A preference for anti-spike CD8 responses marked VDJdb matching, which missed private and CD4 specificities.

Molecules of cDNA were individually given unique molecular identifiers that were attached to them. TCRdb analysed the 5' RACE reads with MiXCR anew, one entry per CDR3 protein. Found here are some 56,000 distinct CDR3 sequences, 10% of them singletons; the top ten hold 6.5%. The rearrangement links TRBV2 to TRBJ1-5; weak D call: TRBD1 (5 bases). The source of this sequence is an adult who was a healthcare worker with PCR-confirmed SARS-CoV-2 infection or an uninfected control (not recorded which). Sequenced material: whole blood. The CDR3 nucleotides are TGTGCCAGCACTGGGGGGTTCTATCAGCCCCAGCATTTT. This codes for CASTGGFYQPQHF.